A selection of T cell receptor beta chains follows, all from one sample in a study of T cells in Graves' hyperthyroidism and ophthalmopathy. One entry per CDR3 protein results from TCRdb running MiXCR on the multiplex PCR reads. The sample holds about 520,000 distinct CDR3 sequences; around a quarter are singletons and the top ten take about 11%. Sequenced material: blood. Receptors were obtained from a woman under 40 with Graves' ophthalmopathy. Both conserved end residues are trimmed from each CDR3. Clone sizes are given selectively: once, few, many, or a class where the clone is expanded.

v_call	j_call	clone_size	cdr3_aa
TRBV18	TRBJ1-2	many	ASSPRELPNYGYT
TRBV12-3/TRBV12-4	TRBJ1-5	-	ASSAERGRAPQH
TRBV19	TRBJ1-1	once	ASRTIRDRGGKNTEAF
TRBV2	TRBJ2-7	many	ASSLAGPGEQY
TRBV4-1	TRBJ2-2	-	ASSKRGDGGELF
TRBV28	TRBJ2-2	few	ASSPPGRPFAGELF
TRBV10-3	TRBJ1-5	many	AISEGRSGNQPQH
TRBV12-3/TRBV12-4	TRBJ2-2	-	ASSDPMVGELF
TRBV6-5	TRBJ1-6	few	ASSYSSHNSPLH
TRBV6-1	TRBJ2-4	-	ASSERGVGNIQY
TRBV2	TRBJ1-2	many	ASTGQGTNYGYT
TRBV28	TRBJ2-7	few	ASSPFRLAGLEYEQY
TRBV6-1	TRBJ2-5	-	ASSPWGQGRETQY
TRBV20-1	TRBJ2-5	-	SSKSASQLTQY
TRBV12-3/TRBV12-4	TRBJ1-3	few	ASRPGPGNTIY
TRBV7-2	TRBJ1-2	many	ASSLIGTGDGYT
TRBV2	TRBJ1-6	many	ASSEQLPYNPPLH
TRBV28	TRBJ2-7	many	ASSSTPKGYEQY
TRBV30	TRBJ2-7	many	AWSVMSSYEQY
TRBV13	TRBJ2-7	once	ASSLESASRGEQY
TRBV4-1	TRBJ1-5	few	ASSQDSRVFGNQPQH
TRBV6-1	TRBJ2-7	-	ASSPAGAVVNYEQY
TRBV20-1	TRBJ1-2	many	SASMPGNYGYT
TRBV28	TRBJ1-1	many	ASSRTVMNTEAF
TRBV6-2/TRBV6-3	TRBJ2-7	few	ASSRPGTGVYEQY
TRBV4-1	TRBJ1-1	many	ASSPGEIEMNTEAF
TRBV6-1	TRBJ2-7	many	ASSETGFSYEQY
TRBV6-5	TRBJ1-5	-	ASSSGNGNQPQH
TRBV7-2	TRBJ1-6	many	ASSLAGRGGSPLH
TRBV3-1	TRBJ2-7	many	ASSSGPNSYEQY
TRBV20-1	TRBJ2-2	-	SAHGRTDTGELF
TRBV28	TRBJ2-7	many	ASIGTGGYEQY
TRBV6-1	TRBJ1-1	many	ASRSPGQLLGTEAF